This TCR beta chain was found in a study of regulatory T cells in long-lasting Graves disease (dated by TCRdb to the early 2020s). Regarding the research as a whole: Patients with newly diagnosed Graves' disease had been on antithyroid drugs for under 3 months. This study used TCR sequencing and RNA sequencing of peripheral blood to compare persistent Graves' disease patients against newly diagnosed Graves' disease patients. The study was registered as a clinical trial and conducted in China. A total of about 35 samples underwent TCR sequencing, from 13 patients with persistent Graves' disease and 20 or so patients with newly diagnosed Graves' disease. Summary of the overall study and its limitations: Sequencing and analysis were restricted to the TCR beta chain. Compared with newly diagnosed patients, persistent Graves' disease patients had lower TCR Shannon entropy and fewer highly expanded clones, which suggests clonal expansion. The authors noted that the small sample size was a limitation that may lower accuracy. Persistent disease showed preferential use of TRBV28, TRBJ1-2 and TRBJ2-5, whereas newly diagnosed disease favored TRBV20-1 and TRBJ2-1. More public clonotypes were shared among persistent patients (2,741) than among newly diagnosed patients (966). The study examined only peripheral blood because the primary lesion, thyroid tissue, could not be accessed.

The receptor library was made with multiplex PCR. Sequencing used an Illumina HiSeq 4000. TCR beta libraries were built with iRepertoire HTBI primers and Arm-PCR amplification of CDR3 regions. Before sequencing, the PCR products went through gel purification. The paper's processing steps were these. Across samples, about 64 TRBV and 14 TRBJ segments were identified and used for gene usage analysis of CDR3 amino acid clonotypes. Filtered high-quality paired reads were merged into contigs using COPE and FqMerger. BLAST was used to align contigs to IMGT TRBV, TRBD and TRBJ reference genes, with CDR3 defined following IMGT. Any clonotype with a frequency above 0.1% was counted as a highly expanded clone. Shannon entropy served as the measure of repertoire diversity, while the Gini coefficient captured V-J evenness. Public clonotypes were defined as clonotypes shared by more than one individual. TCRdb reanalyzed the raw reads on its own, using fastp at Q25 for trimming and MiXCR for clone calling, and kept in-frame beta chains. Merged by CDR3 protein, the rows form single entries marked with the most common genes and DNA. TCRdb, rather than the study authors, made the V and J calls. This sample lists more than 300,000 distinct CDR3 sequences; approximately 12% were detected once. In total, the top ten clones hold approximately 20% of the sample.

This specimen's time point label, per the study, means: newly diagnosed GD, antithyroid drugs for less than 3 months. For both TCR sequencing and RNA sequencing, RNA was extracted from PBMCs using TRIzol. The diagnosis of Graves' disease was made according to American Thyroid Association guidelines. The patients came from an endocrinology department in Xi'an, China. From each patient, 7.5 to 9.5 milliliters of peripheral blood was collected into an EDTA anticoagulant tube. Ficoll Paque Plus density gradient separation was used to isolate PBMCs, and no further T cell sorting was performed. An Agilent 2100 Bioanalyzer and agarose gel were used to check RNA quality, while a NanoDrop 2000 measured RNA concentration. From its cysteine to its phenylalanine, the CDR3 spans 15 amino acids. Only the CDR3 portion is preserved as DNA: 45 bases, with reading frame beginning at the first base. CDR1 SGHTA and CDR2 FQGNSA are derived from the germline V gene. Between the V and J ends, shortened by 3 bases and 4 bases respectively, the junction contains 15 bases.

This clonotype was seen a handful of times. The antigen it recognizes is unknown. The record has no base qualities; no much larger clone is one base away. These same data were also listed under a study on T cells in Graves' hyperthyroidism and ophthalmopathy. The second paper further reports: Graves' hyperthyroidism was defined as stable when no progression to ophthalmopathy occurred over 18 months of follow-up. The hyperthyroidism patients were between 18 and 65 years old and newly diagnosed, with a disease duration of less than 2 months. Exclusion was applied to patients with uncontrolled infections, other autoimmune diseases, pregnancy or lactation. Diagnoses were based on clinical symptoms, serum thyroxine and TRAb, thyroid ultrasound and orbital computed tomography. For the first round of RT-PCR on the TCR CDR3, the HTBI primer set was used together with the Qiagen OneStep RT-PCR kit. Most expanded thyroid clonotypes (frequency above 0.001) were also detected in blood, suggesting blood repertoires may reflect thyroid immune responses. A model built on a 13 V-J signature distinguished ophthalmopathy from stable hyperthyroidism, reaching 87.88% sensitivity and around 81% specificity in cross-validation and 80%/75% in testing. In validation, progression to ophthalmopathy was predicted by the model with nearly 71% sensitivity and about 72% specificity, a median of roughly 6.4 months before onset. TCR V-J signatures able to tell the groups apart were searched for in a discovery cohort of some 97 patients, of whom about 40 had Graves' ophthalmopathy and 55 to 65 had stable Graves' hyperthyroidism. Whether ophthalmopathy could be predicted prospectively was tested in an independent validation cohort made up of some 20 hyperthyroidism patients plus 17 patients who later progressed to ophthalmopathy. The 80 to 100 discovery patients were randomly divided into training and test sets at a 7:3 ratio. In about 6 Graves' hyperthyroidism patients, the study also compared T-cell repertoires from thyroid tissue with T-cell repertoires from blood. After sampling, hyperthyroidism patients received methimazole starting at 30 mg daily, and ophthalmopathy patients received high-dose intravenous methylprednisolone. A second multiplex PCR round built the libraries, followed by size selection and purification. Paired-end sequencing of the libraries was performed with 100 bp reads on an Illumina HiSeq2000. SOAPnuke was used to process the raw data, throwing out any read that contained adapters or uncalled bases, had a mean Phred below 15, or lacked an exact constant-primer or identifier match. COPE v1.2.5 was used to merge high-quality paired reads, and clonotypes were defined as unique nucleotide sequences. MiTCR v1.1 was used to align clonotypes to the IMGT TRBV, TRBD and TRBJ reference segments. Only V-J combinations with frequency above 0.0001, covering 99% to 99.2% of repertoires, were analysed. The TCS score was defined as the ratio of F50 (clonal expansion) to E x V (chaos), calculated using BLOSUM62-based TCRdist between CDR3 peptides within each V-J. Welch's t-statistics and random forest reduced roughly 500 V-J features to roughly 13, which were used in a naive Bayes classifier (R e1071). Sample size was not statistically predetermined, and blinding of investigators to group allocation was not performed. The paper describes TCR Vbeta CDR3 sequencing of 135 peripheral blood samples, made up of around 41 ophthalmopathy patients, roughly 72 hyperthyroidism patients and about 17 progressor patients.

This TCR was sampled from a woman younger than 30 with Graves disease. Donor details come from another sample of the same person, matched by shared clones. This sequence uses TRBV7-2 and TRBJ1-2; possibly the D gene is TRBD1, per 6 matching bases. The source material was peripheral blood mononuclear cells (PBMCs), sampled at new diagnosis, from a patient treated with antithyroid drugs. The DNA sequence is given as TGTGCCAGCAGCTTCAACAGGGTTCTGAGCTATGGCTACACCTTC. This encodes CASSFNRVLSYGYTF. The entire variable domain, with the stretches around the CDR3 drawn from the reference TRBV7-2 and TRBJ1-2 proteins, is GAGVSQSPSNKVTEKGKDVELRCDPISGHTALYWYRQSLGQGLEFLIYFQGNSAPDKSGLPSDRFSAERTGGSVSTLTIQRTQQEDSAVYLCASSFNRVLSYGYTFGSGTRLTVV.